Listed here are 30 T cell receptor beta chains from one sample, sequenced in a study of blood T cell repertoires in COVID-19. Profiling relied on immunoSEQ multiplex PCR, and the TCRdb table lists in-frame clones only, not all of them. The sample consists of about 340,000 clones, 80% to 90% of them appearing once. Sequencing was done on a sample of PBMCs or T cells enriched from blood (not recorded which). The receptors come from a woman between 40 and 50 years old with acute COVID-19.

The CDR3 nucleotides read TGTGCCAGCAGTTCGCGGGGACTAGCGGGGACCAAAAACATTCAGTACTTC. Its protein is CASSSRGLAGTKNIQYF. V and J are TRBV27 and TRBJ2-4; 13 nucleotides align to TRBD2. V trimming: 4 bases; J trimming: 2 bases; junction bases outside the gene matches: 5. The CDR3 contains 17 residues. CDR1 MNHEY and CDR2 SMNVEV come from the germline V gene (reference sequence).

V usage is TRBV5-1 and J usage is TRBJ1-1; 7 nucleotides match TRBD1. The germline gives CDR1 SGHRS, CDR2 YFSETQ. The CDR3 consists of 13 residues. The trim removed 4 bases at V and 7 bases at J, leaving 7 bases unmatched. The CDR3 region has the DNA TGCGCCAGCAGCCCTGGGACAGCACTTGAAGCTTTCTTT. Its translation: CASSPGTALEAFF.

The V call is TRBV27, the J call TRBJ1-6, with D possibly matching TRBD1 (6 bases). The germline gives CDR1 MNHEY, CDR2 SMNVEV (reference sequence). V lost 3 bases, J lost 6 bases, and 9 bases lay in between. The CDR3 is 14 residues long. CDR3 residues: CASSFNRANSPLHF. The CDR3 DNA reads TGTGCCAGCAGTTTTAACAGGGCTAATTCACCCCTCCACTTT.

The chain uses TRBV25-1 and TRBJ1-2; D is perhaps TRBD1 (5 bases). This CDR3 has 15 residues. Germline CDR1 and CDR2: MGHDK and SYGVNS. Trimming stripped 3 bases from V and 5 bases from J, with 16 bases between. The CDR3 is CASSENQGLGYGYTF. The CDR3 bases are TGTGCCAGCAGTGAGAACCAGGGCCTCGGGTATGGCTACACCTTC.

This rearrangement joins TRBV5-4 to TRBJ1-1; 8 bases align to TRBD1. After removal of 4 bases from V and 5 bases from J, the junction contained 10 bases not matched to a gene. Germline assignment: CDR1 SGHNT and CDR2 YYREEE (reference sequence). The CDR3 contains 15 residues. The CDR3 loop reads CASSIPQGAGTEAFF. CDR3 in DNA: TGTGCCAGCAGCATCCCCCAGGGGGCGGGTACTGAAGCTTTCTTT.

This CDR3 reads CASSLGGGRRETQYF. DNA of the CDR3: TGTGCCAGCAGCTTAGGCGGGGGCCGTCGGGAGACCCAGTACTTC. V is TRBV7-3 and J is TRBJ2-5, with a weak D call TRBD2 (7 bases). This CDR3 has 15 residues. The germline V gene has CDR1 SGHTA and CDR2 FQGTGA. The ends were cut back, 2 bases at V and 5 bases at J, with 15 bases in the middle.

V and J are TRBV5-1 and TRBJ2-5; 7 bases line up with TRBD1. J gave up 8 bases and V 3 bases, and 10 bases lay outside the gene matches. This CDR3 is 14 amino acids long. Germline CDR1 is SGHRS and CDR2 is YFSETQ. In nucleotides, the CDR3 is TGCGCCAGCAGCTCTAGGGACAGAAAGAGAACCCAGTACTTC. It yields the protein CASSSRDRKRTQYF.

The rearrangement links TRBV7-2 to TRBJ2-7; 7 bases match TRBD1. The length of the CDR3 is 15 residues. Germline assignment: CDR1 SGHTA and CDR2 FQGNSA. Trimming took 7 bases from V and 2 from J; bases not matched to a gene: 11. In nucleotides, the CDR3 is TGTGCCAGCAACTTCGACAGGGCTATCACCTACGAGCAGTACTTC. It codes for CASNFDRAITYEQYF.

This CDR3 reads CASSLRGQGLQDIQYF. CDR3 sequence (DNA): TGTGCCAGCAGCCTCCGGGGACAGGGGTTACAGGACATTCAGTACTTC. The chain links TRBV3-1 (or the pseudogene TRBV3-2) to TRBJ2-4; 10 bases align to TRBD1. The CDR3 runs 16 residues. V was pared by 4 bases and J by 8 bases, with 11 bases of the junction left unmatched. The germline V gene encodes CDR1 LGHDT and CDR2 YNNKEL (reference sequence).

The chain employs TRBV11-3 and TRBJ1-1; D is uncertain. Germline CDR1 is SGHNT and CDR2 is YENEEA. V gave up 1 base and J gave up 5 bases, with 8 bases separating them. The CDR3 has 13 residues. CDR3 DNA: TGTGCCAGCAGCTTAGGAGAAAAAACTGAAGCTTTCTTT. This sequence encodes CASSLGEKTEAFF.

The chain joins TRBV5-3 to TRBJ1-4; D is unresolved. TRBV5-3 is classed as an ORF, of uncertain function. Trimming stripped 1 base from V and 1 base from J, with 14 bases between. The CDR3 runs 17 residues. In DNA, the CDR3 is TGTGCCAGAAGCTTGCTCAGGCCGATTAGAACTAATGAAAAACTGTTTTTT. As protein: CARSLLRPIRTNEKLFF.

The chain recombines TRBV29-1 with TRBJ2-5, with 11 positions matching TRBD2. The germline V gene has CDR1 SQVTM and CDR2 ANQGSEA. The V segment lost 7 bases and the J segment 5 bases; nucleotides outside the gene matches: 9. The CDR3 loop spans 14 amino acids. The CDR3 DNA reads as TGCAGCGACTCGCCTAGCGGGAGGTTGGAGACCCAGTACTTC. It specifies CSDSPSGRLETQYF.

The chain recombines TRBV5-6 with TRBJ2-1, with D possibly TRBD1 on 6 matching bases. This CDR3 is 14 amino acids long. V was clipped by 2 bases and J by 7 bases, with 13 bases between them. CDR1 SGHDT and CDR2 YYEEEE come from the germline V gene. This CDR3 is CASSFSPQGNEQFF. In nucleotides, the CDR3 is TGTGCCAGCAGCTTTAGCCCCCAGGGGAATGAGCAGTTCTTC.

The V gene is TRBV11-2, the J gene TRBJ1-2; weak D call: TRBD1 (5 bases). The CDR3 loop spans 13 amino acids. Germline lookup yields CDR1 SGHAT and CDR2 FQNNGV. Trimming removed 5 bases from V and 4 bases from J, with 11 bases in between. CDR3 in DNA: TGTGCCAGCAGCGATAGACAGCGCTATGGCTACACCTTC. It translates to CASSDRQRYGYTF.

The chain is built from TRBV25-1 and TRBJ2-3; weak D call: TRBD1 (5 bases). The CDR3 is made up of 16 amino acids. Between the trimmed V and J ends, which lost 1 base and 4 bases, there was a span of 15 bases. The germline gives CDR1 MGHDK, CDR2 SYGVNS. Here the CDR3 DNA reads TGTGCCAGCAGTGAATCCTACCGGGCCAGGGCAGATACGCAGTATTTT. It translates to CASSESYRARADTQYF.

The chain couples TRBV25-1 to TRBJ2-2; 10 bases match TRBD2. V lost 3 bases, J lost 5 bases, and 9 bases stayed unmatched. Looked up from germline, CDR1 is MGHDK and CDR2 is SYGVNS. There are 17 residues in the CDR3. The CDR3 DNA reads as TGTGCCAGCAGTGACCGGGTCAGCGGGAGGGGGACCGGGGAGCTGTTTTTT. This encodes CASSDRVSGRGTGELFF. Supplemented by reference TRBV25-1 and TRBJ2-2, the full variable domain reads EADIYQTPRYLVIGTGKKITLECSQTMGHDKMYWYQQDPGMELHLIHYSYGVNSTEKGDLSSESTVSRIRTEHFPLTLESARPSHTSQYLCASSDRVSGRGTGELFFGEGSRLTVL.

The J gene is TRBJ1-1, the V gene TRBV19; 7 bases match TRBD1. Trimming at V came to 7 bases and at J to 2 bases, leaving 10 bases not matched to a gene. Per the germline V gene, CDR1 is LNHDA and CDR2 is SQIVND (reference sequence). The CDR3 totals 15 residues. The CDR3 nucleotides read TGTGCCAGTATCGCGGGACAGCTGAGAAACACTGAAGCTTTCTTT. This encodes CASIAGQLRNTEAFF.

V usage is TRBV11-3 and J usage is TRBJ2-7, with TRBD2 as a possible D gene (6 bases). V lost 1 base, J lost 2 bases, and 12 bases lay in between. The germline gives CDR1 SGHNT, CDR2 YENEEA. CDR3 size: 15 residues. CDR3: CASSLGAGPAYEQYF. The CDR3 bases are TGTGCCAGCAGCTTAGGAGCGGGTCCAGCCTACGAGCAGTACTTC.

The table lists this clone with a count of one. This chain joins TRBV2 and TRBJ2-7; 10 bases match TRBD1. V gave up 5 bases and J gave up 3 bases; unmatched junction bases: 4. Per germline, CDR1 SNHLY and CDR2 FYNNEI. CDR3 size: 14 residues. As DNA, the CDR3 is TGTGCCAGCAGTCGACAGGGGGCTAGCTACGAGCAGTACTTC. Its protein is CASSRQGASYEQYF.

This clone has only a few counts. The rearrangement uses TRBV2 and TRBJ1-1; D is uncertain. The CDR3 loop spans 13 amino acids. The V and J ends lost 1 base and 3 bases respectively, with 6 bases between them. Germline V gene data show CDR1 as SNHLY and CDR2 as FYNNEI. CDR3 coding DNA: TGTGCCAGCAGTGAAGAATCGGACACTGAAGCTTTCTTT. Residues: CASSEESDTEAFF.

To note about this clone: Other DNA sequences in this sample translate to the same CDR3. V and J are TRBV2 and TRBJ1-1; 9 nucleotides line up with TRBD1. The junction had 3 bases not matched to a gene; V was cut back by 6 bases and J by 4 bases. Germline CDR1 and CDR2: SNHLY and FYNNEI. The CDR3 runs to 13 residues. As DNA, the CDR3 is TGTGCCAGCAGGGGACAGGGAACCACTGAAGCTTTCTTT. Translation gives CASRGQGTTEAFF.

The CDR3, as DNA: TGTGCCAGCAGCTTAGGGACACACGATAGCCAGCCCCAGCATTTT. Amino acids: CASSLGTHDSQPQHF. The chain employs TRBV7-6 and TRBJ1-5; D might be TRBD1 (5 bases). The CDR3 is 15 residues long. CDR1 is SGHVS and CDR2 is FNYEAQ in the germline V gene. V was clipped by 1 base and J by 7 bases, with 14 bases between them.

The V call is TRBV4-1, the J call TRBJ2-7; 7 bases agree with TRBD2. The CDR3 spans 17 residues. Trimming took 0 bases from V and 6 from J; bases not matched to a gene: 14. Germline CDR1 and CDR2: MGHRA and YSYEKL. CDR3 in amino acids: CASSQEGAGTTLFEQYF. In DNA, the CDR3 is TGCGCCAGCAGCCAAGAGGGCGCCGGGACTACCCTATTCGAGCAGTACTTC.

The J gene is TRBJ2-2, the V gene TRBV29-1, with 13 bases identical to TRBD2. CDR1 and CDR2 (germline): SQVTM, ANQGSEA. The CDR3 is made up of 20 amino acids. Trimming at V came to 7 bases and at J to 2 bases, leaving 19 bases not matched to a gene. The CDR3 DNA reads TGCAGCGCCGCAGGGAGGAGAGGGACTAGCGGGACTACCAACACCGGGGAGCTGTTTTTT. Its translation is CSAAGRRGTSGTTNTGELFF.

The chain is built from TRBV7-2 and TRBJ2-1, with a tentative D call TRBD1 (5 bases). The CDR3 loop spans 15 amino acids. V lost 1 base, J lost 2 bases, and 9 bases lay in between. The germline V gene has CDR1 SGHTA and CDR2 FQGNSA. The CDR3 DNA is TGTGCCAGCAGCTTAGACCCAGGGACCTACAATGAGCAGTTCTTC. Protein sequence: CASSLDPGTYNEQFF. Drawing the rest from reference TRBV7-2 and TRBJ2-1, the complete variable domain is GAGVSQSPSNKVTEKGKDVELRCDPISGHTALYWYRQSLGQGLEFLIYFQGNSAPDKSGLPSDRFSAERTGGSVSTLTIQRTQQEDSAVYLCASSLDPGTYNEQFFGPGTRLTVL.

This clone was seen a few times. The chain uses TRBV6-5 and TRBJ1-1; D ambiguous. Germline V lookup: CDR1 MNHEY, CDR2 SVGAGI. V lost 10 bases and J lost 10, with 13 bases in between. CDR3 length: 10 residues. This CDR3 reads CATVLAGAFF. CDR3 DNA: TGTGCCACCGTTCTAGCCGGAGCTTTCTTT.

The sample holds one count of this clone. The chain carries TRBV9 and TRBJ2-1; TRBD2 agrees at 15 bases. The germline CDR1 and CDR2 sequences are SGDLS and YYNGEE. The CDR3 is 16 residues long. V lost 2 bases, J lost 10 bases, and 7 bases stayed unmatched. CDR3 region: CASSVEGLAGGREQFF. CDR3 DNA sequence: TGTGCCAGCAGCGTGGAGGGACTAGCGGGGGGTCGGGAGCAGTTCTTC.

This clone was seen a single time. This chain joins TRBV6-2 or TRBV6-3 and TRBJ1-5; D possibly corresponds to TRBD1 (6 bases). The germline CDR1 and CDR2 sequences are MNHEY and SVGEGT. The V and J ends lost 0 bases and 7 bases respectively, with 16 bases between them. This CDR3 has 16 residues. CDR3 region: CASSYSFGGAGQPQHF. The CDR3, as DNA: TGTGCCAGCAGTTACTCCTTTGGGGGGGCTGGCCAGCCCCAGCATTTT.

The chain joins TRBV12-3 or TRBV12-4 to TRBJ2-1; no reliable D call. The ends were cut back, 4 bases at V and 6 bases at J, with 7 bases in the middle. This CDR3 region has 12 residues. CDR3: CASSYYFNEQFF. The CDR3 bases are TGTGCCAGCAGTTACTATTTCAATGAGCAGTTCTTC.

The chain is built from TRBV5-5 and TRBJ1-5, with D unresolved. The V and J ends lost 0 bases and 4 bases respectively, with 8 bases between them. Germline V lookup: CDR1 SGHKS, CDR2 YYEKEE (reference sequence). There are 14 residues in the CDR3. DNA for the CDR3: TGTGCCAGCAGCTTGGGAAGACTTAATCAGCCCCAGCATTTT. Translation gives CASSLGRLNQPQHF. Full variable domain (rest looked up from reference TRBV5-5 and TRBJ1-5): DAGVTQSPTHLIKTRGQQVTLRCSPISGHKSVSWYQQVLGQGPQFIFQYYEKEERGRGNFPDRFSARQFPNYSSELNVNALLLGDSALYLCASSLGRLNQPQHFGDGTRLSIL.